A selection of T cell receptor beta chains follows, all from one sample in a study of shared clonotypes between healthy human individuals. Using immunoSEQ multiplex PCR, the repertoire was profiled, and TCRdb retains in-frame clones only, with some absent. The table records 2 million or so clones, around 95% of them present only once. Material for sequencing was naive CD4+ T cells sorted from blood. The receptors here all came from a man between 18 and 35 years old in good health. The CDR3 runs from the conserved cysteine through the conserved F or W. The order of the fields is clone size, J gene, V gene, D gene, CDR3 protein, CDR3 DNA. A D gene is named only where the DNA matches it firmly. Some rows have no size entry. The others give once, few or many, or a class for an expanded clone.

>.|TRBJ2-4|TRBV6-1|TRBD1
CASSEGGWDRDYKSNIQYF
TGTGCCAGCAGTGAAGGTGGTTGGGACAGGGACTACAAGTCAAACATTCAGTACTTC
>.|TRBJ2-1|TRBV5-4|.
CASSSVRNEQFF
TGTGCCAGCAGCTCCGTGAGGAATGAGCAGTTCTTC
>.|TRBJ1-5|TRBV2|TRBD1
CASTTGANQPQHF
TGTGCCAGCACTACAGGGGCGAATCAGCCCCAGCATTTT
>.|TRBJ2-2|TRBV25-1|.
CASRQGLTGELFF
TGTGCCAGCCGTCAGGGTCTCACCGGGGAGCTGTTTTTT
>.|TRBJ2-3|TRBV27|.
CASSLSPARFSDTQYF
TGTGCCAGCAGTTTATCCCCGGCCCGCTTTTCAGATACGCAGTATTTT
>once|TRBJ2-7|TRBV5-5|.
CASGGTALYHEQYF
TGTGCCAGCGGCGGGACAGCGCTTTACCACGAGCAGTACTTC
>.|TRBJ2-7|TRBV14|.
CASSQVMGGEQYF
TGTGCCAGCAGCCAAGTAATGGGCGGCGAGCAGTACTTC
>once|TRBJ2-5|TRBV5-6|.
CASSFGVGDSGQYF
TGTGCCAGCAGCTTTGGGGTTGGGGATAGCGGCCAGTACTTC
>.|TRBJ2-5|TRBV19|.
CASSLALRETQYF
TGTGCCAGTAGTCTAGCGTTACGAGAGACCCAGTACTTC
>.|TRBJ2-1|TRBV6-1|.
CASLLTGTNNEQFF
TGTGCCAGCCTTTTAACGGGGACCAACAATGAGCAGTTCTTC
>.|TRBJ2-2|TRBV7-3|.
CASGAGATTGELFF
TGTGCCAGCGGGGCGGGGGCGACCACCGGGGAGCTGTTTTTT
>once|TRBJ2-5|TRBV9|.
CASSARGETQYF
TGTGCCAGCAGTGCCCGGGGCGAGACCCAGTACTTC
>.|TRBJ2-3|TRBV27|TRBD1
CASSLGPGQGSTDTQYF
TGTGCCAGCAGTTTAGGTCCGGGACAGGGGAGCACAGATACGCAGTATTTT
>.|TRBJ2-3|TRBV5-1|TRBD2
CASSVLAGEFTDTQYF
TGCGCCAGCAGCGTGTTAGCGGGAGAGTTTACAGATACGCAGTATTTT
>once|TRBJ2-1|TRBV7-9|.
CASSPRGSGSEQFF
TGTGCCAGCAGCCCCCGGGGTAGCGGAAGTGAGCAGTTCTTC
>.|TRBJ2-1|TRBV5-4|.
CASSLEVTTGNNEQFF
TGTGCCAGCAGCTTGGAGGTGACGACGGGGAACAATGAGCAGTTCTTC
>.|TRBJ2-5|TRBV5-4|.
CASSSMSGLQETQYF
TGTGCCAGCAGCTCCATGAGCGGCTTACAAGAGACCCAGTACTTC
>.|TRBJ2-3|TRBV4-1|TRBD2
CASRSLGLAATQYF
TGCGCCAGCAGATCTCTGGGACTAGCGGCTACGCAGTATTTT
>once|TRBJ1-5|TRBV7-2|.
CASSLQGQPQHF
TGTGCCAGCAGCTTACAGGGTCAGCCCCAGCATTTT
>.|TRBJ1-3|TRBV30|TRBD1
CAWSVGGGGNTIYF
TGTGCCTGGAGTGTAGGGGGCGGTGGAAACACCATATATTTT
>.|TRBJ2-2|TRBV12-5|TRBD2
CASGIQSTTSGRVTGELFF
TGTGCTAGTGGTATACAATCCACGACTAGCGGGAGGGTCACCGGGGAGCTGTTTTTT
>.|TRBJ2-7|TRBV28|.
CASTLRGSSYEQYF
TGTGCCAGCACCCTTCGGGGCAGCTCCTACGAGCAGTACTTC
>.|TRBJ2-7|TRBV10-1|.
CASSESTGHYEQYF
TGCGCCAGCAGTGAGTCGACAGGTCACTACGAGCAGTACTTC
>.|TRBJ2-5|TRBV5-1|.
CASSPGQGGSQETQYF
TGCGCCAGCAGCCCCGGACAGGGAGGGAGCCAAGAGACCCAGTACTTC
>.|TRBJ1-4|TRBV5-4|.
CASSPGDTATNEKLFF
TGTGCCAGCAGCCCGGGGGACACTGCAACTAATGAAAAACTGTTTTTT
>.|TRBJ2-7|TRBV4-1|.
CASSPPERPPRRQYF
TGCGCCAGCAGCCCTCCGGAGCGCCCGCCGAGGCGGCAGTACTTC
>.|TRBJ1-5|TRBV11-3|TRBD1
CASSLAGGFNQPQHF
TGTGCCAGCAGCTTAGCAGGGGGCTTCAATCAGCCCCAGCATTTT
>.|TRBJ1-1|TRBV7-2|TRBD1
CASSSWTGAGTEAFF
TGTGCCAGCAGCTCGTGGACAGGGGCGGGTACTGAAGCTTTCTTT
>.|TRBJ2-5|TRBV7-6|TRBD2
CASSLAGTSGKETQYF
TGTGCCAGCAGCTTAGCAGGGACTAGCGGGAAAGAGACCCAGTACTTC
>once|TRBJ2-5|TRBV5-8|.
CASRRGIAETQYF
TGTGCCAGCAGGAGGGGAATTGCAGAGACCCAGTACTTC
>.|TRBJ1-1|TRBV27|.
CASSLSGVAEAFF
TGTGCCAGCAGTTTATCGGGGGTTGCTGAAGCTTTCTTT
>once|TRBJ2-2|TRBV7-2|.
CASSPGPGNTGELFF
TGTGCCAGCAGTCCCGGACCAGGGAACACCGGGGAGCTGTTTTTT
>.|TRBJ2-6|TRBV25-1|TRBD1
CASSETGGGANVLTF
TGTGCCAGCAGTGAAACAGGGGGAGGGGCCAACGTCCTGACTTTC
>.|TRBJ1-2|TRBV19|.
CASSMEGFYYGYTF
TGTGCCAGTAGTATGGAAGGCTTTTACTATGGCTACACCTTC
>.|TRBJ1-6|TRBV11-3|.
CASSRGGPLHF
TGTGCCAGCAGCCGCGGGGGACCCCTCCACTTT
>.|TRBJ1-1|TRBV4-2|TRBD1
CASSSDRATEAFF
TGTGCCAGCAGCTCGGACAGGGCTACTGAAGCTTTCTTT
>.|TRBJ1-2|TRBV18|TRBD1
CASSPPSTGGVGYTF
TGTGCCAGCTCACCCCCCTCGACAGGGGGCGTCGGCTACACCTTC
>.|TRBJ2-3|TRBV6-5|.
CASSFRDGSTDTQYF
TGTGCCAGCAGTTTTCGGGACGGCAGCACAGATACGCAGTATTTT
>.|TRBJ2-5|TRBV18|.
CASSTLRDPWGSETQYF
TGTGCCAGCTCAACCCTCCGGGACCCCTGGGGGTCAGAGACCCAGTACTTC
>.|TRBJ1-1|TRBV6-5|.
CASSYRPGMLEAFF
TGTGCCAGCAGTTACCGTCCTGGGATGTTAGAAGCTTTCTTT
>.|TRBJ2-7|TRBV5-1|TRBD2
CASSSLAGGPGEQYF
TGCGCCAGCAGCTCATTAGCGGGAGGGCCAGGCGAGCAGTACTTC
>.|TRBJ2-7|TRBV2|.
CASSALAGYGHEQYF
TGTGCCAGCAGCGCTCTAGCTGGCTACGGCCACGAGCAGTACTTC
>.|TRBJ2-7|TRBV28|.
CASSLSGEQYF
TGTGCCAGCAGTCTCTCCGGGGAGCAGTACTTC
>.|TRBJ1-5|TRBV5-6|.
CASSLQENSNQPQHF
TGTGCCAGCAGCTTGCAGGAGAATAGCAATCAGCCCCAGCATTTT
>.|TRBJ1-3|TRBV7-2|.
CASSLVSGGNTIYF
TGTGCCAGCAGCTTAGTGTCAGGGGGAAACACCATATATTTT
>.|TRBJ1-5|TRBV28|.
CASSSAGPGQPQHF
TGTGCCAGCAGTTCAGCAGGGCCGGGACAGCCCCAGCATTTT
>.|TRBJ1-6|TRBV5-4|TRBD1
CASSLGGTGNNSPLHF
TGTGCCAGCAGCTTGGGTGGGACAGGAAATAATTCACCCCTCCACTTT
>.|TRBJ1-5|TRBV29-1|.
CSVATGQSSDQPQHF
TGCAGCGTTGCTACCGGACAGTCATCGGATCAGCCCCAGCATTTT
>few|TRBJ1-2|TRBV4-1|.
CASSLFVGNYGYTF
TGCGCCAGCAGCCTCTTCGTGGGTAACTATGGCTACACCTTC
>.|TRBJ2-3|TRBV18|.
CASSPLPLKDTQYF
TGTGCCAGCTCACCACTCCCCTTAAAAGATACGCAGTATTTT
>.|TRBJ1-4|TRBV2|.
CASSWRDANEKLFF
TGTGCCAGCAGTTGGAGGGATGCTAATGAAAAACTGTTTTTT
>.|TRBJ2-6|TRBV5-1|.
CASSPHSSGANVLTF
TGCGCCAGCAGCCCCCATTCCTCTGGGGCCAACGTCCTGACTTTC